One sample yielded the 21 T cell receptor beta chains listed below, sequenced in a study of breast tumors, draining lymph nodes, adjacent tissues. TCRdb reprocessed the multiplex PCR reads via MiXCR and lists one record per CDR3 protein. Of roughly 19,000 distinct CDR3 sequences in the sample, approximately 51% are singletons; the top ten hold roughly 8%. Sequencing input: breast tumor tissue. These receptor sequences come from a female donor with breast cancer. Some clones in this sample may be carry-over from other donors' samples.

This clonotype showed up just once. The chain uses TRBV2 and TRBJ2-7; perhaps TRBD1 as D (6 bases). Trimming removed 5 bases from V and 6 bases from J, with 8 bases in between. CDR1 and CDR2 from the germline V gene are SNHLY and FYNNEI. There are 11 residues in the CDR3. The CDR3 reads CASSTGPEQYF. The CDR3 DNA follows: TGTGCCAGCAGTACAGGGCCCGAGCAGTACTTC.

The chain combines TRBV28 with TRBJ2-7; 12 nucleotides agree with TRBD2. CDR1 MDHEN and CDR2 SYDVKM come from the germline V gene. The CDR3 is made up of 16 amino acids. Trimming cost V 1 base and J 6 bases; bases outside gene matches: 7. The CDR3 sequence: CASSLYPGTSGLEQYF. Here the CDR3 DNA reads TGTGCCAGCAGTTTATATCCCGGGACTAGCGGGCTCGAGCAGTACTTC. Supplemented by reference TRBV28 and TRBJ2-7, the full variable domain reads DVKVTQSSRYLVKRTGEKVFLECVQDMDHENMFWYRQDPGLGLRLIYFSYDVKMKEKGDIPEGYSVSREKKERFSLILESASTNQTSMYLCASSLYPGTSGLEQYFGPGTRLTVT.

This clonotype is termed medium-sized. V and J are TRBV20-1 and TRBJ2-7; D may be TRBD2 (6 bases). The CDR3 contains 14 residues. The germline V gene encodes CDR1 DFQATT and CDR2 SNEGSKA (reference sequence). Trimming left V 5 bases short and J 7 bases short, with 21 bases between. Here the CDR3 DNA reads TGCAGTGCTGCCCTAGGAGGGGCCTACGGGGAGCAGTACTTC. This encodes CSAALGGAYGEQYF.

At least ten counts were recorded for this clonotype. DNA of the CDR3: TGTGCCTGGAGTGTACCGGGGATTGGAAAACTGTTTTTT. Protein sequence: CAWSVPGIGKLFF. The chain joins TRBV30 to TRBJ1-4; D is unclear. The CDR3 covers 13 residues. Germline V gene lookup returns CDR1 GTSNPN and CDR2 SVGIG (reference sequence). Trimming took 0 bases from V and 10 from J, leaving 12 bases between them. Together with reference TRBV30 and TRBJ1-4, the CDR3 gives the full variable domain: SQTIHQWPATLVQPVGSPLSLECTVEGTSNPNLYWYRQAAGRGLQLLFYSVGIGQISSEVPQNLSASRPQDRQFILSSKKLLLSDSGFYLCAWSVPGIGKLFFGSGTQLSVL.

V gene TRBV13 combines with J gene TRBJ2-2, with 11 bases lining up with TRBD2. Germline V CDR1 and CDR2: PRHDT, FYEKMQ (reference sequence). CDR3 length: 16 amino acids. V was pared by 6 bases and J by 4 bases, with 7 bases of the junction left unmatched. CDR3 region: CASSELAGESTGELFF. The CDR3 nucleotides read TGTGCCAGCAGTGAACTAGCGGGAGAGTCCACCGGGGAGCTGTTTTTT.

The CDR3 coding sequence is TGTGCCAGCAGGGGACTAGCGGGAGGTTCATCCAAAAACATTCAGTACTTC. The encoded protein is CASRGLAGGSSKNIQYF. V gene TRBV6-6 combines with J gene TRBJ2-4; TRBD2 matches 15 bases. Trimming took 6 bases from V and 2 from J; bases not matched to a gene: 5. Germline-derived CDR1 and CDR2 are MNHNY and SVGAGI (reference sequence). The CDR3 extends over 17 amino acids.

This chain uses TRBV20-1 with TRBJ2-3, with 14 bases fitting TRBD2. Trimming took 6 bases from V and 9 from J; bases not matched to a gene: 11. The CDR3 is 15 residues long. CDR1 is DFQATT, CDR2 SNEGSKA, per germline (reference sequence). This CDR3 is CSAEGLAGGKGTQYF. The DNA for the CDR3 is TGCAGTGCGGAAGGACTAGCGGGGGGTAAGGGGACGCAGTATTTT.

V is TRBV2 and J is TRBJ1-2; no clear D. The germline V and J ends were trimmed by 7 bases and 7 bases, with 10 bases remaining between them. CDR3 length equals 11 residues. Germline CDR1 SNHLY, CDR2 FYNNEI. The chain's CDR3 is CASNLVAGYTF. CDR3 in DNA: TGTGCCAGCAATTTGGTGGCTGGCTACACCTTC.

This clonotype ranks as medium-sized. At one boundary the junction diverges from the germline segment, which might be a read error. This chain uses TRBV2 with TRBJ1-6; D is ambiguous. The CDR3 is made up of 15 amino acids. Germline V gene lookup returns CDR1 SNHLY and CDR2 FYNNEI. CDR3 residues: CASREDFTYNSPLHF. The CDR3 region has the DNA TGTGCCAGCAGGGAAGATTTTACCTATAATTCACCCCTCCACTTT.

This clonotype has at least ten counts. One end of the junction fails to match germline, which may point to a read error. This chain joins TRBV28 and TRBJ2-1; TRBD2 matches 14 bases. CDR3 length: 13 amino acids. The germline V gene has CDR1 MDHEN and CDR2 SYDVKM. CDR3 coding DNA: TGTGCCAGCAGTTCCCGACTAGCGGGAGGGCAAGTCTTC. Translation gives CASSSRLAGGQVF. The full variable domain, rest sourced from reference TRBV28 and TRBJ2-1, is DVKVTQSSRYLVKRTGEKVFLECVQDMDHENMFWYRQDPGLGLRLIYFSYDVKMKEKGDIPEGYSVSREKKERFSLILESASTNQTSMYLCASSSRLAGGQVFGPGTRLTVL.

As concerns this clonotype: Because it lacks the conserved phenylalanine or tryptophan at the end, this CDR3 is likely a read error. Because the CDR3's place on the DNA is in doubt, the DNA is left out and the CDR3 is given as listed by TCRdb. This sequence joins TRBV20-1 and TRBJ2-7; the tabulated D call, TRBD2, remains unverified against the DNA. From its first to its last residue, the CDR3 has 12 amino acids. From germline, CDR1 is DFQATT and CDR2 SNEGSKA (reference sequence). This CDR3 is CSARGERYEPYL.

CDR3 region: CSVESGLVDNEQFF. The CDR3 bases are TGCAGCGTTGAATCGGGGCTAGTGGACAATGAGCAGTTCTTC. The V and J genes are TRBV29-1 and TRBJ2-1, with D perhaps being TRBD1 or TRBD2 (5 bases each). The CDR3 consists of 14 residues. The V gene lost 2 bases and the J gene lost 5 bases, with 13 bases spanning the gap. The germline gives CDR1 SQVTM, CDR2 ANQGSEA.

This chain links TRBV20-1 with TRBJ2-1; TRBD2 aligns across 7 bases. From germline, CDR1 is DFQATT and CDR2 SNEGSKA (reference sequence). This CDR3 is 18 amino acids long. J gave up 10 bases and V 3 bases, and 24 bases lay outside the gene matches. In DNA, the CDR3 is TGCAGTGCTAGTAGCGGCCTCGTTGGCGGGAGTTACTTATGGGAGCAGTTCTTC. Translation: CSASSGLVGGSYLWEQFF.

This clonotype was observed many times. This may arise from a read error, as a much more abundant clone is one base away. The CDR3 DNA sequence: TGTGCCAGCAGTCAAGGAGGGGAGAACACCGGGGAGCTGTTTTTT. It yields the protein CASSQGGENTGELFF. The V call is TRBV6-1, the J call TRBJ2-2, with D possibly TRBD2 on 6 matching bases. The CDR3 runs 15 residues. CDR1 and CDR2 (germline): MNHNS, SASEGT. Between the trimmed V and J ends, which lost 5 bases and 1 base, there was a span of 11 bases.

In its sample, this clonotype was seen once. The DNA is omitted, as the CDR3 cannot be located on it reliably, and the CDR3 follows TCRdb's listing. The chain combines TRBV5-6 with TRBJ2-1; the tabulated D call, TRBD1, remains unverified against the DNA. Per germline, CDR1 SGHDT and CDR2 YYEEEE. From its first to its last residue, the CDR3 has 22 amino acids. The CDR3 sequence is CASSFYICSATNWGWGVNEQFF.

This clonotype has ten or more counts. This chain connects TRBV5-8 to TRBJ1-6; possible D gene TRBD1, 6 bases. The length of the CDR3 is 15 residues. V lost 3 bases and J 7 bases, leaving 14 bases between the germline ends. The germline V gene has CDR1 SGHTS and CDR2 YDEGEE. The CDR3 sequence: CASSSVTGLNSPLHF. CDR3 DNA: TGTGCCAGCAGCTCCGTGACAGGCCTCAATTCACCCCTCCACTTT.

In its sample, this clonotype was seen many times. This chain uses TRBV4-3 with TRBJ2-1; tentative D call: TRBD2 (7 bases). Germline-derived CDR1 and CDR2 are LGHNA and YSLEER. CDR3 length: 14 residues. V dropped 0 bases and J dropped 8 bases, with 11 bases sitting between them. The CDR3, as DNA: TGCGCCAGCAGCCAAGAAGGGGGGGGCGATGAGCAGTTCTTC. This sequence encodes CASSQEGGGDEQFF.

This chain uses TRBV6-2 or TRBV6-3 with TRBJ2-7, with a tentative D call TRBD1 (6 bases). CDR3 length: 15 residues. Deletions cut 6 bases from V and 3 bases from J, with 18 bases between. The germline V gene encodes CDR1 MNHEY and CDR2 SVGEGT. This chain's CDR3 is CASRNHGDKDYEQYF. In DNA, the CDR3 is TGTGCCAGCAGAAATCACGGGGACAAGGACTACGAGCAGTACTTC.

The CDR3 protein is CASSSGGAGGIPNTGELFF. DNA for the CDR3: TGTGCCAGCAGCTCCGGAGGAGCGGGAGGGATCCCGAACACCGGGGAGCTGTTTTTT. This chain links TRBV7-2 with TRBJ2-2; TRBD2 matches 10 bases. The germline CDR1 and CDR2 sequences are SGHTA and FQGNSA. Trimming cost V 4 bases and J 0 bases; bases outside gene matches: 11. There are 19 residues in the CDR3.

This clonotype is categorized as medium-sized. The chain has TRBV7-2 and TRBJ2-7; 11 positions agree with TRBD2. Per the germline V gene, CDR1 is SGHTA and CDR2 is FQGNSA. The CDR3 spans 16 residues. After removal of 3 bases from V and 3 bases from J, the junction contained 7 bases not matched to a gene. The CDR3 nucleotides are TGTGCCAGCAGCTTGTTCCTAGCGGGAGGAGTCTACGAGCAGTACTTC. It translates to CASSLFLAGGVYEQYF.

The CDR3 sequence is CSARLAGGVESYEQYF. DNA of the CDR3: TGCAGTGCTAGACTAGCGGGAGGGGTGGAGTCCTACGAGCAGTACTTC. The J gene is TRBJ2-7, the V gene TRBV20-1, with 12 bases fitting TRBD2. V shed 2 bases and J 1 base; nucleotides not matched to a gene: 6. The CDR3 has 16 residues. Germline CDR1 reads DFQATT; CDR2 reads SNEGSKA (reference sequence).